What follows are 29 T cell receptor beta chains derived from one specimen sequenced in a study of identical twins. TCRdb ran MiXCR on the 5' RACE reads and lists one entry per CDR3 protein. The table lists a few hundred thousand distinct CDR3 sequences, approximately 9.6% of them singletons, with around 3.2% in the top ten. These same data were also listed under a study on yellow fever vaccine responses in identical twins.

Sequenced: PBMCs. These receptor sequences come from a woman between 18 and 30 years old in good health.

The chain carries TRBV10-3 and TRBJ2-3; 11 positions agree with TRBD2. The germline V gene has CDR1 ENHRY and CDR2 SYGVKD. This CDR3 contains 14 residues. V was pared by 10 bases and J by 2 bases, with 5 bases of the junction left unmatched. Written as DNA, the CDR3 is TGTGCCACCTTAGCGGGAGGGAACACAGATACGCAGTATTTT. Protein product: CATLAGGNTDTQYF.

The chain uses TRBV20-1 and TRBJ1-2; D ambiguous. The germline V gene encodes CDR1 DFQATT and CDR2 SNEGSKA (reference sequence). This CDR3 spans 11 amino acids. V lost 5 bases to trimming and J lost 5 bases, with 9 bases between them. The CDR3 DNA is TGCAGTGCTGGGTCGGCTTATGGCTACACCTTC. The encoded protein is CSAGSAYGYTF.

In its sample, this clonotype was seen a few times. The V call is TRBV20-1, the J call TRBJ2-7, with D perhaps TRBD1 (6 bases). The germline V gene has CDR1 DFQATT and CDR2 SNEGSKA (reference sequence). The CDR3 contains 14 residues. Trimming cost V 0 bases and J 2 bases, with 11 bases left between them. CDR3 in amino acids: CSARDRNRAYEQYF. CDR3 DNA sequence: TGCAGTGCTAGAGATCGAAACAGGGCCTACGAGCAGTACTTC.

The rearrangement uses TRBV25-1 and TRBJ2-3; possible D gene TRBD2, 5 bases. Germline assignment: CDR1 MGHDK and CDR2 SYGVNS. The CDR3 contains 13 residues. With 2 bases removed from V and 3 bases from J, the gap between germline ends came to 6 bases. This chain's CDR3 is CASSEEGTDTQYF. CDR3 nucleotide sequence: TGTGCCAGCAGTGAAGAGGGAACAGATACGCAGTATTTT.

This clonotype was detected ten times or more. The chain has TRBV24-1 and TRBJ2-3, with no clear D. The germline CDR1 and CDR2 sequences are KGHDR and SFDVKD. V lost 4 bases, J lost 0 bases, and 1 base lay in between. This CDR3 has 12 amino acids. CDR3 sequence: CATSDSTDTQYF. CDR3 nucleotide sequence: TGTGCCACCAGTGACAGCACAGATACGCAGTATTTT.

This clonotype was counted between two and nine times. This chain connects TRBV14 to TRBJ2-1, with 9 bases matching TRBD2. Germline CDR1 SGHDN, CDR2 FVKESK. This CDR3 has 20 residues. J was trimmed by 6 bases and V by 0 bases; bases with no gene match: 18. CDR3 nucleotides: TGTGCCAGCAGCCAAGATGTCCGGCGGGAGGGCCCCCCTAGGGGCAATGAGCAGTTCTTC. This translates into CASSQDVRREGPPRGNEQFF.

The V gene is TRBV12-3 or TRBV12-4, the J gene TRBJ2-7; 13 positions agree with TRBD2. V dropped 5 bases and J dropped 5; count of bases not matched to a gene: 6. CDR3 length equals 15 residues. The CDR3 region is CASSRLAGGINEQYF. CDR3 bases: TGTGCCAGCAGTAGACTAGCGGGAGGTATAAACGAGCAGTACTTC.

This clonotype was picked up a small number of times. This chain connects TRBV7-2 to TRBJ2-3; 9 bases match TRBD1. Germline lookup yields CDR1 SGHTA and CDR2 FQGNSA. CDR3 length equals 17 residues. Unmatched junction bases numbered 7, after V lost 1 base and J lost 2 bases. The CDR3 reads CASSLVGTGRVTDTQYF. Written as DNA, the CDR3 is TGTGCCAGCAGCTTAGTGGGGACAGGGCGGGTCACAGATACGCAGTATTTT. The full variable domain, its missing parts supplied by reference TRBV7-2 and TRBJ2-3, is GAGVSQSPSNKVTEKGKDVELRCDPISGHTALYWYRQSLGQGLEFLIYFQGNSAPDKSGLPSDRFSAERTGGSVSTLTIQRTQQEDSAVYLCASSLVGTGRVTDTQYFGPGTRLTVL.

The chain links TRBV29-1 to TRBJ1-2, with TRBD1 as a possible D gene (5 bases). The CDR3 contains 12 residues. V dropped 4 bases and J dropped 6 bases, with 12 bases sitting between them. CDR1 and CDR2 from the germline V gene are SQVTM and ANQGSEA. In DNA form, the CDR3 reads TGCAGCGTTGGCCCAGGGAAGGATGGCTACACCTTC. The encoded protein is CSVGPGKDGYTF.

The rearrangement uses TRBV11-2 and TRBJ2-2, with TRBD2 matching over 16 bases. This CDR3 spans 21 amino acids. The ends lost 1 base at V and 0 bases at J; junction bases unmatched: 8. Per germline, CDR1 SGHAT and CDR2 FQNNGV. The CDR3 coding sequence is TGTGCCAGCAGCTTAGGATGGTTGGGGACTAGCGGGAGGGCGAACACCGGGGAGCTGTTTTTT. It codes for CASSLGWLGTSGRANTGELFF.

The chain has TRBV7-2 and TRBJ2-2; either TRBD1 or TRBD2 may fit D (5 bases each). In germline, CDR1 is SGHTA, CDR2 FQGNSA. This CDR3 comprises 14 residues. V shed 9 bases and J shed 4 bases, with 15 bases lying between them. CDR3 sequence reads: CASRVQGVTGELFF. DNA of the CDR3: TGTGCCAGTAGGGTCCAGGGAGTCACCGGGGAGCTGTTTTTT.

V usage is TRBV7-8 and J usage is TRBJ2-2; D may be TRBD1 (6 bases). The V gene lost 1 base and the J gene lost 0 bases, with 9 bases spanning the gap. This CDR3 is built from 16 residues. Germline V CDR1 and CDR2: SGHVS, FQNEAQ. CDR3 in amino acids: CASSLVNRANTGELFF. The CDR3 DNA reads as TGTGCCAGCAGCTTAGTGAACAGGGCGAACACCGGGGAGCTGTTTTTT. The full variable domain, in which reference TRBV7-8 and TRBJ2-2 provide the parts outside the CDR3, is GAGVSQSPRYKVAKRGQDVALRCDPISGHVSLFWYQQALGQGPEFLTYFQNEAQLDKSGLPSDRFFAERPEGSVSTLKIQRTQQEDSAVYLCASSLVNRANTGELFFGEGSRLTVL.

V usage is TRBV6-6 and J usage is TRBJ2-3; no firm D call. The V gene lost 5 bases and the J gene lost 0 bases, with 6 bases spanning the gap. This CDR3 has 13 amino acids. Germline assignment: CDR1 MNHNY and CDR2 SVGAGI (reference sequence). The CDR3 is CASSAPSTDTQYF. CDR3 bases: TGTGCCAGCAGTGCTCCGAGCACAGATACGCAGTATTTT.

This clonotype has a handful of counts. This rearrangement joins TRBV20-1 to TRBJ2-5; a weak D match, TRBD2 (6 bases). CDR3 length equals 13 residues. Germline CDR1 is DFQATT and CDR2 is SNEGSKA (reference sequence). V dropped 6 bases and J dropped 3 bases, with 14 bases sitting between them. CDR3 nucleotide sequence: TGCAGTGCAGGCCGGGACTCAGAAGAGACCCAGTACTTC. This sequence encodes CSAGRDSEETQYF.

DNA of the CDR3: TGTGCCAGCATGGGGGGAGCTCTGATCTCTGGGGCCAACGTCCTGACTTTC. This translates into CASMGGALISGANVLTF. This rearrangement joins TRBV6-1 to TRBJ2-6, with D possibly being TRBD2 (6 bases). CDR1 and CDR2 (germline): MNHNS, SASEGT. This CDR3 comprises 17 residues. V lost 7 bases and J lost 0, with 16 bases in between.

Notes on this clonotype: A much larger clonotype is one base distant, so this may be a read error. V gene TRBV27 combines with J gene TRBJ1-1; a weak D match, TRBD1 (5 bases). Germline assignment: CDR1 MNHEY and CDR2 SMNVEV (reference sequence). This CDR3 is built from 11 residues. The chain's CDR3 is CGIITGTEAFF. In DNA, the CDR3 is TGTGGCATCATAACCGGGACGGAAGCTTTCTTT.

In this sample, this clonotype turned up many times. The V call is TRBV24-1, the J call TRBJ2-1; no definite D call. The V and J ends lost 3 bases and 7 bases respectively, with 15 bases between them. This CDR3 spans 15 amino acids. The V gene's germline CDR1 is KGHDR and CDR2 SFDVKD. The CDR3 here is CATSDPQGRRNEQFF. CDR3 in DNA: TGTGCCACCAGTGATCCGCAAGGTAGACGGAATGAGCAGTTCTTC.

This clonotype appeared many times. The chain carries TRBV27 and TRBJ1-5, with 8 bases that match TRBD1. The CDR3 consists of 16 residues. J was trimmed by 6 bases and V by 5 bases; bases with no gene match: 12. Germline V gene data show CDR1 as MNHEY and CDR2 as SMNVEV (reference sequence). CDR3 amino acids: CASSPTWQGAFQPQHF. The DNA of the CDR3 is TGTGCCAGCAGTCCAACGTGGCAGGGGGCTTTTCAGCCCCAGCATTTT.

The chain joins TRBV20-1 to TRBJ2-3; 16 bases line up with TRBD2. Germline V gives CDR1 DFQATT, CDR2 SNEGSKA (reference sequence). V trimming: 0 bases; J trimming: 3 bases; junction bases outside the gene matches: 3. The length of the CDR3 is 17 residues. Here the CDR3 DNA reads TGCAGTGCTAGAGATCAGGGACTAGCGGGAGGGACAGATACGCAGTATTTT. This sequence encodes CSARDQGLAGGTDTQYF.

This chain uses TRBV25-1 with TRBJ2-1; D gene uncertain. Between the trimmed V and J ends, which lost 5 bases and 0 bases, there was a span of 14 bases. The length of the CDR3 is 16 residues. CDR1 is MGHDK, CDR2 SYGVNS, per germline. CDR3 amino acids: CASSPLVGSSYNEQFF. CDR3 DNA sequence: TGTGCCAGCAGTCCCCTCGTTGGTAGCTCCTACAATGAGCAGTTCTTC.

The V gene is TRBV28, the J gene TRBJ1-6, with D perhaps TRBD1 (6 bases). Germline V gene data show CDR1 as MDHEN and CDR2 as SYDVKM. V was clipped by 8 bases and J by 5 bases, with 7 bases between them. This CDR3 is 12 amino acids long. The CDR3 loop reads CASRDNNSPLHF. The CDR3 bases are TGTGCCAGCCGGGACAATAATTCACCCCTCCACTTT.

Many counts were recorded for this clonotype. The CDR3 coding sequence is TGCAGTGCTAGCTATTCTAGCGGTTCCTACGAGCAGTACTTC. It is translated as CSASYSSGSYEQYF. The chain couples TRBV20-1 to TRBJ2-7; 7 bases fit TRBD2. CDR3 length equals 14 residues. V shed 3 bases and J 1 base; nucleotides not matched to a gene: 6. Germline CDR1 is DFQATT and CDR2 is SNEGSKA (reference sequence).

The genes are TRBV6-5 and TRBJ2-2; D call uncertain. V was pared by 5 bases and J by 5 bases, with 18 bases between. The CDR3 is made up of 16 amino acids. Germline values: CDR1 MNHEY, CDR2 SVGAGI. DNA of the CDR3: TGTGCCAGCAGTCGTAGTGGTTTTTCACAAACCGGGGAGCTGTTTTTT. It codes for CASSRSGFSQTGELFF.

V is TRBV27 and J is TRBJ2-7; D is perhaps TRBD2 (6 bases). CDR1 and CDR2 from the germline V gene are MNHEY and SMNVEV (reference sequence). CDR3 size: 13 residues. Trimming stripped 3 bases from V and 6 bases from J, with 12 bases between. As DNA, the CDR3 is TGTGCCAGCAGTTTGAGGCGGGGTTTCGAGCAGTACTTC. This sequence encodes CASSLRRGFEQYF.

This clonotype was counted a few times. This rearrangement joins TRBV7-9 to TRBJ2-7; D not certain. Trimming stripped 5 bases from V and 5 bases from J, with 10 bases between. Germline values: CDR1 SEHNR, CDR2 FQNEAQ (reference sequence). The CDR3 consists of 12 residues. The CDR3, as DNA: TGTGCCAGCAGCCCCTTATCGAACGAGCAGTACTTC. Protein product: CASSPLSNEQYF.

This clonotype was found many times. The chain joins TRBV24-1 to TRBJ2-2; D is uncertain. From germline, CDR1 is KGHDR and CDR2 SFDVKD. Trimming took off 7 bases at V and 6 bases at J, with 5 bases between the two ends. The CDR3 sequence is 11 residues long. The CDR3 DNA reads TGTGCCACCAGATATTCCGGGGAGCTGTTTTTT. Amino acids: CATRYSGELFF.

In its sample, this clonotype was seen many times. The rearrangement links TRBV3-1 to TRBJ1-4, with D hard to call. There are 15 residues in the CDR3. Per the germline V gene, CDR1 is LGHDT and CDR2 is YNNKEL (reference sequence). Trimming shortened V by 5 bases and J by 5 bases, and 15 bases separated the two germline ends. The CDR3 sequence is CASSWAPGRNEKLFF. The CDR3 DNA follows: TGTGCCAGCAGCTGGGCGCCCGGGAGGAATGAAAAACTGTTTTTT.

This clonotype was detected many times. The CDR3 DNA follows: TGCGCCAGCAGCCTCCAAGTAAGGGGTGCCTACAATGAGCAGTTCTTC. As protein: CASSLQVRGAYNEQFF. The gene calls are TRBV5-1 and TRBJ2-1; TRBD1 is a possible D gene (5 bases). CDR1 and CDR2 (germline): SGHRS, YFSETQ. The CDR3 has 16 residues. The germline V and J ends were trimmed by 4 bases and 2 bases, with 16 bases remaining between them.

This clonotype was detected only a few times. J is TRBJ2-7 and V is TRBV12-3 or TRBV12-4, with 7 nucleotides matching TRBD1. The CDR3 sequence is 12 residues long. The ends lost 6 bases at V and 7 bases at J; junction bases unmatched: 6. The CDR3 DNA reads TGTGCCAGCAGCCCAGGGACAGAAGAGCAGTACTTC. This codes for CASSPGTEEQYF.